These T cell receptor beta chains were read from a single sample in a study of T cell responses to AZD1222 COVID-19 vaccine. Sequencing used immunoSEQ multiplex PCR; TCRdb keeps in-frame clones, though not all of them. The profile shows approximately 110,000 clones, around 94% of them singletons. The material was peripheral blood, obtained on day 0 of AZD1222 vaccination. Receptor source: an adult in good health. Both conserved end residues are part of each CDR3. Fields, in order: J gene, CDR3 length, D gene, V gene, clone size, CDR3 DNA, CDR3 protein. D genes are given only for firm matches. A row's size may be missing; if present it is once, few, many or a size class.

>TRBJ1-4|14|TRBD1|TRBV27|-
TGTGCCAGCAGTCTGACAGGGGGTAATGAAAAACTGTTTTTT
CASSLTGGNEKLFF
>TRBJ2-7|16|-|TRBV4-1|-
TGCGCCAGCAGCCAAGATCCCCGGGAGTCTATGTACGAGCAGTACTTC
CASSQDPRESMYEQYF
>TRBJ1-1|13|-|TRBV7-3|once
TGTGCCAGCAGCTTACAAGGGAACACTGAAGCTTTCTTT
CASSLQGNTEAFF
>TRBJ1-5|12|-|TRBV28|-
TGTGCCAGCAGTGCCCGGGACCAGCCCCAGCATTTT
CASSARDQPQHF
>TRBJ1-2|13|-|TRBV2|-
TGTGCCAGCAGTGGGACAGCCAACTATGGCTACACCTTC
CASSGTANYGYTF
>TRBJ2-7|16|TRBD1|TRBV4-2|-
TGTGCCAGCAGCCAAGTCATTGGGACAGGGGGCAACGAGCAGTACTTC
CASSQVIGTGGNEQYF
>TRBJ1-5|15|-|TRBV28|-
TGTGCCAGCAGTTTTGCGGGGGGCGACAATCAGCCCCAGCATTTT
CASSFAGGDNQPQHF
>TRBJ1-2|17|TRBD1|TRBV11-3|few
TGTGCCAGCAGCCGACACCACAGGGGAGGTGATGACTATGGCTACACCTTC
CASSRHHRGGDDYGYTF
>TRBJ2-7|14|-|TRBV5-4|-
TGTGCCAGCAGCCGATTGGAAGGTGGCTACGAGCAGTACTTC
CASSRLEGGYEQYF
>TRBJ2-7|14|TRBD1|TRBV25-1|-
TGTGCCAGCACCTCGGGACAGGGTCTCTACGAGCAGTACTTC
CASTSGQGLYEQYF
>TRBJ2-4|15|-|TRBV5-5|once
TGTGCCAGCAGCCAGACGGACGACACGGGAAACATTCAGTACTTC
CASSQTDDTGNIQYF
>TRBJ2-3|17|-|TRBV5-5|once
TGTGCCAGCAGCTCCCCTGATATCAAAAAAGGCACAGATACGCAGTATTTT
CASSSPDIKKGTDTQYF
>TRBJ2-1|16|TRBD1|TRBV25-1|-
TGTGCCAGCAGTTTACCGGGACAGGGTACCGGGAATGAGCAGTTCTTC
CASSLPGQGTGNEQFF
>TRBJ2-7|15|TRBD1|TRBV2|-
TGTGCCAGCACCAATCCTGGGACAGGCAGCTACGAGCAGTACTTC
CASTNPGTGSYEQYF
>TRBJ2-2|12|-|TRBV4-1|-
TGCGCCAGCAGCCAGGGATCCGGGGAGCTGTTTTTT
CASSQGSGELFF
>TRBJ2-1|15|-|TRBV21-1|-
TGTGCCAGCAGCAGACGACTAGCGGGGACGGATGAGCAGTTCTTC
CASSRRLAGTDEQFF
>TRBJ2-4|14|-|TRBV19|-
TGTGCCAGTAGTATAGCGGGAGCCAAAAACATTCAGTACTTC
CASSIAGAKNIQYF
>TRBJ1-1|15|-|TRBV6-5|-
TGTGCCAGCACCGTAGGGGGGGAACTGAACACTGAAGCTTTCTTT
CASTVGGELNTEAFF
>TRBJ1-1|14|-|TRBV10-3|-
TGTGCCATCAGTGGGGTGTTAGGGTACACTGAAGCTTTCTTT
CAISGVLGYTEAFF
>TRBJ1-3|15|-|TRBV9|few
TGTGCCAGCAGCGCCCGGGACGAATCTGGAAACACCATATATTTT
CASSARDESGNTIYF
>TRBJ1-2|13|-|TRBV7-2|-
TGTGCCAGCAGCCCCCCCAGATACTATGGCTACACCTTC
CASSPPRYYGYTF
>TRBJ1-2|15|TRBD1|TRBV4-1|-
TGCGCCAGCAGCCTCCAGGGAGACAGGGTTGGTGGCTACACCTTC
CASSLQGDRVGGYTF
>TRBJ2-7|11|-|TRBV10-2|-
TGCGCCAGCGGGGGACCCTACGAGCAGTACTTC
CASGGPYEQYF
>TRBJ1-1|15|-|TRBV13|once
TGTGCCAGCAGCTTAGCTGTCACCAGTAACACTGAAGCTTTCTTT
CASSLAVTSNTEAFF
>TRBJ1-1|17|TRBD1|TRBV12-5|-
TGTGCTACCTCACAGGGGGCCTTGGGGAACAAGAACACTGAAGCTTTCTTT
CATSQGALGNKNTEAFF
>TRBJ2-1|17|TRBD1|TRBV6-2/TRBV6-3|-
TGTGCCAGCAGTTACCCGCGGACAGGGGGCTCTATAGGTGAGCAGTTCTTC
CASSYPRTGGSIGEQFF
>TRBJ1-5|17|-|TRBV18|-
TGTGCCAGCTCACCAAGCGTGGTCCAACTCAGCAATCAGCCCCAGCATTTT
CASSPSVVQLSNQPQHF
>TRBJ2-5|15|-|TRBV13|-
TGTGCCAGCAGCTTAGGACAGGGGACTTTGAAGACCCAGTACTTC
CASSLGQGTLKTQYF
>TRBJ1-2|16|TRBD1|TRBV5-1|-
TGCGCCAGCAGCTTAGGTGGGACAGGGGAGAACTATGGCTACACCTTC
CASSLGGTGENYGYTF
>TRBJ2-1|18|TRBD2|TRBV7-9|once
TGTGCCAGACCCTTCGGTGGCCCAATAGCGGGGGGGCCACACGAGCAGTTCTTC
CARPFGGPIAGGPHEQFF
>TRBJ1-6|19|-|TRBV30|-
TGTGCCTGGAGCGTATCCCTCCGCAGGGAGTGGACCTATAATTCACCCCTCCACTTT
CAWSVSLRREWTYNSPLHF
>TRBJ1-4|16|-|TRBV25-1|-
TGTGCCAGCAGTGACCGCAGGGTTTTCGCTAATGAAAAACTGTTTTTT
CASSDRRVFANEKLFF
>TRBJ1-1|16|-|TRBV6-2/TRBV6-3|-
TGTGCCAGCAGTCCGAAACAGGGAATGGGCGGCACTGAAGCTTTCTTT
CASSPKQGMGGTEAFF
>TRBJ2-2|16|-|TRBV7-2|-
TGTGCCAGCAGCTTAGTTGGCGGGGGCCCCACCGGGGAGCTGTTTTTT
CASSLVGGGPTGELFF
>TRBJ1-5|14|-|TRBV18|-
TGTGCCAGCTCACCAGGGCAGCTCAATCAGCCCCAGCATTTT
CASSPGQLNQPQHF
>TRBJ1-2|15|-|TRBV2|-
TGTGCCAGCAGTGAAAGGAGGGAACAGATCTATGGCTACACCTTC
CASSERREQIYGYTF
>TRBJ1-5|15|-|TRBV6-6|-
TGTGCCAGCAGTTACACCGGACAGCCTGCTCAGCCCCAGCATTTT
CASSYTGQPAQPQHF
>TRBJ1-1|17|-|TRBV7-2|-
TGTGCCAGCAGCCTAACCGGGACAAGAAGCCCCTTTACTGAAGCTTTCTTT
CASSLTGTRSPFTEAFF
>TRBJ1-2|14|TRBD1|TRBV19|once
TGTGCCAGTATGAAAGACAGGGTAACTCGTGGCTACACCTTC
CASMKDRVTRGYTF
>TRBJ1-1|14|-|TRBV6-1|once
TGTGCCAGCATTTTGTCGGGGATGAACACTGAAGCTTTCTTT
CASILSGMNTEAFF
>TRBJ2-7|16|-|TRBV11-2|-
TGTGCCAGCAGCCCGCGGGCCATCGAGGGCTCCTACGAGCAGTACTTC
CASSPRAIEGSYEQYF
>TRBJ1-2|13|TRBD1|TRBV19|-
TGTGCCACCGACAGGGGACACGCTTATGGCTACACCTTC
CATDRGHAYGYTF
>TRBJ1-2|14|-|TRBV6-5|-
TGTGCCAGCAGTTACGACAGGACTAACTATGGCTACACCTTC
CASSYDRTNYGYTF
>TRBJ2-3|15|TRBD2|TRBV28|-
TGTGCCAGCAGCCTCGGGAGGCCCGCGAAAGCTACGCAGTATTTT
CASSLGRPAKATQYF
>TRBJ2-7|14|-|TRBV9|-
TGTGCCAGCAGCGTAGCTGCGGCAGCCTACGAGCAGTACTTC
CASSVAAAAYEQYF